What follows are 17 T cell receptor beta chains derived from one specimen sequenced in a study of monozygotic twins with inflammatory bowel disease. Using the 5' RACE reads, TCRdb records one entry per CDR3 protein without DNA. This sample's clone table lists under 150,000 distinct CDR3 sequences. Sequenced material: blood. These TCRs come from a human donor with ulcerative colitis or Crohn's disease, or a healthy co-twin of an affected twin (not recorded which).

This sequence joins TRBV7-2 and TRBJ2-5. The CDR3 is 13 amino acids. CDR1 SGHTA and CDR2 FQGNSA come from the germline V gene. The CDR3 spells CASSLWTGETQYF. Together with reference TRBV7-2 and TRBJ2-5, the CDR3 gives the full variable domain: GAGVSQSPSNKVTEKGKDVELRCDPISGHTALYWYRQSLGQGLEFLIYFQGNSAPDKSGLPSDRFSAERTGGSVSTLTIQRTQQEDSAVYLCASSLWTGETQYFGPGTRLLVL.

The CDR3 spells CASSLGYSGETQYF. V is TRBV7-3 and J is TRBJ2-5. Germline loops: CDR1 SGHTA, CDR2 FQGTGA. The CDR3 has 14 amino acids.

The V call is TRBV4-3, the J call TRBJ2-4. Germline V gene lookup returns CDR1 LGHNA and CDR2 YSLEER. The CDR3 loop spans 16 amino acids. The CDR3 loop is CASSQDLGIAKNIQYF.

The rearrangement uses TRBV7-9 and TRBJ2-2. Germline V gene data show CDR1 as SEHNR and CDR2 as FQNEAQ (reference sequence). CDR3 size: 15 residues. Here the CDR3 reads CASSLAPRTTGELFF.

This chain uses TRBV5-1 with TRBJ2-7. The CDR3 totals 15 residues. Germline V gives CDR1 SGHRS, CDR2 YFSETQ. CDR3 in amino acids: CASSGVSDGSYEQYF.

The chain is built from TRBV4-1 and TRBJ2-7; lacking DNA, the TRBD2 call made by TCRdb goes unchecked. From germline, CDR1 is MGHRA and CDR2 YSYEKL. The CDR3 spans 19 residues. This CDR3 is CASSQGPSGLAGGSYEQYF.

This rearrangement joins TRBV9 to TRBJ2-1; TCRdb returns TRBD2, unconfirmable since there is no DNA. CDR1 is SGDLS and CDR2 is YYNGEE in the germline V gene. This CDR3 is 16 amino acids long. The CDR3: CASSAERSGVYNEQFF.

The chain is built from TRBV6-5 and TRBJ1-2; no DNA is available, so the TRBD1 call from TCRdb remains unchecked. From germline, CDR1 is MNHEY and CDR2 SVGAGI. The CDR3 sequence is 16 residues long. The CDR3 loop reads CASSYAGTGGFYGYTF.

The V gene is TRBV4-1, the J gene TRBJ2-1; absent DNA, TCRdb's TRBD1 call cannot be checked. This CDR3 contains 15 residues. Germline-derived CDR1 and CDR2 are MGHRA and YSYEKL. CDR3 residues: CASSSRQGSSNEQFF.

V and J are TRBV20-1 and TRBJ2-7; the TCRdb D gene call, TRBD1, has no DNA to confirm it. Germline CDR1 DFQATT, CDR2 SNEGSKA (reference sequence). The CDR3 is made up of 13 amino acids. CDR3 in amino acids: CSAPGQGGYEQYF.

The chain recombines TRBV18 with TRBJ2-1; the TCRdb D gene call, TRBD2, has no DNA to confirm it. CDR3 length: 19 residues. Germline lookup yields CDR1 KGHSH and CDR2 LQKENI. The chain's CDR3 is CASSPRLAGGAGSYNEQFF.

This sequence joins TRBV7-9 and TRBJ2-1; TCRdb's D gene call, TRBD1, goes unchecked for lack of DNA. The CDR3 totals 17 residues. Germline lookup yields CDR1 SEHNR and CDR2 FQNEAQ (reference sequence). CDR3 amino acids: CASSLGGARDRNNEQFF.

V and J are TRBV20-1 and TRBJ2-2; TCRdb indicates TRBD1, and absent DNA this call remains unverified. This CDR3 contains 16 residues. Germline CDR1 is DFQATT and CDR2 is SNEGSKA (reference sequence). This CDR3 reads CSARDLRGTNTGELFF.

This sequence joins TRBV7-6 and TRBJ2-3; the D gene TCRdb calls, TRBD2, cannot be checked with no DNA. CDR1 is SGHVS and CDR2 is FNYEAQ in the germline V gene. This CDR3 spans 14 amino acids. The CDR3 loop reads CASSQTTPRDTQYF. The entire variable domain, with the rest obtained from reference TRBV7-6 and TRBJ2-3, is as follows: GAGVSQSPRYKVTKRGQDVALRCDPISGHVSLYWYRQALGQGPEFLTYFNYEAQQDKSGLPNDRFSAERPEGSISTLTIQRTEQRDSAMYRCASSQTTPRDTQYFGPGTRLTVL.

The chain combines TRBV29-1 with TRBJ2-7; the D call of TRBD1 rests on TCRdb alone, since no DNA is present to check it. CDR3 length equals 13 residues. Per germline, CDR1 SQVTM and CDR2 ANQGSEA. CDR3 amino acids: CSGGTLGGYEQYF.

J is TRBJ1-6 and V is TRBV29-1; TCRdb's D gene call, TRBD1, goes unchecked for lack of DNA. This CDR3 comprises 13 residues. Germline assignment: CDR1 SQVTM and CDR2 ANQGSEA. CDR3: CSVGQGYNSPLHF.

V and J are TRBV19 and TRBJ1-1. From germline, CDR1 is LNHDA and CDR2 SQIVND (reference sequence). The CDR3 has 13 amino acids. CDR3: CASSIEWNTEAFF.